The clone carrying this T cell receptor (beta chain) came up many times. This record belongs to a study of spatial heterogeneity in lung cancer. Documented time point: sample taken at primary tumor resection. Donation came from over 60 patients with untreated early-stage non-small cell lung cancer. From tumor, nontumor lung or frozen PBMC, whole RNA was taken unsorted for sequencing. Each molecule of TCR cDNA was tagged with one unique molecular identifier. TCRdb reprocessed the 5' RACE reads via MiXCR and lists one record per CDR3 protein. The table lists 25,000 or so distinct CDR3 sequences, about 3.3% of them singletons. V was clipped by 7 bases and J by 5 bases; unmatched bases: 8. CDR3 length: 14 residues. Germline V gene lookup returns CDR1 SQVTM and CDR2 ANQGSEA.

The sequence came from a female donor with early-stage non-small cell lung cancer. Material: PBMCs, obtained at surgery. V gene TRBV29-1 combines with J gene TRBJ2-5; 12 nucleotides agree with TRBD2. In DNA, the CDR3 is TGCAGCGCCACTAGACTAGCGGGAGTTGAGACCCAGTACTTC. Its translation: CSATRLAGVETQYF. Supplemented by reference TRBV29-1 and TRBJ2-5, the full variable domain reads SAVISQKPSRDICQRGTSLTIQCQVDSQVTMMFWYRQQPGQSLTLIATANQGSEATYESGFVIDKFPISRPNLTFSTLTVSNMSPEDSSIYLCSATRLAGVETQYFGPGTRLLVL.